These 23 T cell receptor beta chains were sequenced from one sample in a study of blood T cell repertoires in COVID-19. Sequencing used immunoSEQ multiplex PCR; TCRdb keeps in-frame clones, though not all of them. The sample has about 380,000 clones; around 89% are singletons. The sample comprised PBMCs or T cells enriched from blood (not recorded which). The receptors shown here come from a woman in her late teens or twenties who had recovered from COVID-19.

In this sample, this clone turned up once. V gene TRBV18 combines with J gene TRBJ1-5; no clear D. Germline V gene sequence: CDR1 KGHSH, CDR2 LQKENI. The CDR3 extends over 15 amino acids. Deletions cut 3 bases from V and 3 bases from J, with 12 bases between. The CDR3 protein is CASSPRGDTNQPQHF. The CDR3 DNA reads as TGTGCCAGCTCACCTCGCGGGGATACCAATCAGCCCCAGCATTTT.

V gene TRBV6-5 combines with J gene TRBJ1-1, with a tentative D call TRBD1 (6 bases). CDR1 and CDR2 (germline): MNHEY, SVGAGI. Trimming left V 2 bases short and J 0 bases short, with 13 bases between. The CDR3 is 16 amino acids. The CDR3 here is CASSYGGQYMNTEAFF. The DNA of the CDR3 is TGTGCCAGCAGTTACGGCGGACAGTACATGAACACTGAAGCTTTCTTT.

V usage is TRBV9 and J usage is TRBJ1-2, with a possible D match to TRBD1 (6 bases). The length of the CDR3 is 13 residues. Per germline, CDR1 SGDLS and CDR2 YYNGEE. Deletions cut 2 bases from V and 8 bases from J, with 13 bases between. The CDR3 here is CASSVGLGAGYTF. CDR3 nucleotides: TGTGCCAGCAGCGTGGGATTGGGGGCAGGCTACACCTTC.

V usage is TRBV11-2 and J usage is TRBJ2-3; maybe TRBD1 (6 bases). V lost 5 bases and J lost 0, with 15 bases in between. The CDR3 has 16 residues. Germline CDR1 SGHAT, CDR2 FQNNGV. The CDR3 sequence is CASSQGSDLSTDTQYF. Here the CDR3 DNA reads TGTGCCAGCAGCCAGGGGTCAGACCTTAGCACAGATACGCAGTATTTT. The full variable domain, in which reference TRBV11-2 and TRBJ2-3 provide the parts outside the CDR3, is EAGVAQSPRYKIIEKRQSVAFWCNPISGHATLYWYQQILGQGPKLLIQFQNNGVVDDSQLPKDRFSAERLKGVDSTLKIQPAKLEDSAVYLCASSQGSDLSTDTQYFGPGTRLTVL.

The J gene is TRBJ1-1, the V gene TRBV25-1; 9 nucleotides agree with TRBD1. The CDR3 has 12 residues. Germline CDR1 and CDR2: MGHDK and SYGVNS. V was clipped by 6 bases and J by 4 bases; unmatched bases: 0. CDR3 amino acids: CASRTGGTEAFF. The CDR3 coding sequence is TGTGCCAGCAGGACAGGGGGCACTGAAGCTTTCTTT.

V gene TRBV9 combines with J gene TRBJ2-7, with 10 bases fitting TRBD1. The CDR3 has 15 amino acids. Germline-derived CDR1 and CDR2 are SGDLS and YYNGEE. V was pared by 0 bases and J by 3 bases, with 3 bases of the junction left unmatched. CDR3 protein: CASSVVGTGVYEQYF. The CDR3 nucleotides are TGTGCCAGCAGCGTAGTGGGGACAGGGGTCTACGAGCAGTACTTC.

The gene calls are TRBV7-8 and TRBJ2-7, with 7 bases identical to TRBD1. The CDR3 is 12 amino acids. The V gene end was trimmed by 7 bases and the J gene end by 8 bases; junction bases not matched to a gene: 8. CDR1 SGHVS and CDR2 FQNEAQ come from the germline V gene. In DNA, the CDR3 is TGTGCCAGCACCCAAGAGACAGGGAAGCAGTACTTC. Protein sequence: CASTQETGKQYF.

This sequence joins TRBV7-3 and TRBJ1-1; 10 bases fit TRBD1. V gave up 5 bases and J gave up 5 bases; unmatched junction bases: 8. CDR3 length: 15 amino acids. CDR1 and CDR2 (germline): SGHTA, FQGTGA. The CDR3 bases are TGTGCCAGCAGCACGACAGGGGGCAAAGGAACTGAAGCTTTCTTT. Its protein product is CASSTTGGKGTEAFF.

The J gene is TRBJ1-1, the V gene TRBV7-9; D remains ambiguous. V was trimmed by 4 bases and J by 2 bases, leaving 8 bases between them. This CDR3 contains 13 residues. The germline V gene has CDR1 SEHNR and CDR2 FQNEAQ (reference sequence). CDR3 amino acids: CASSSTRNTEAFF. The DNA for the CDR3 is TGTGCCAGCAGCTCCACAAGAAACACTGAAGCTTTCTTT.

The V and J genes are TRBV18 and TRBJ2-1, with D hard to call. V was pared by 0 bases and J by 8 bases, with 8 bases between. Germline lookup yields CDR1 KGHSH and CDR2 LQKENI. This CDR3 spans 13 amino acids. The CDR3 region is CASSPPSTYEQFF. CDR3 nucleotide sequence: TGTGCCAGCTCACCACCTTCTACCTATGAGCAGTTCTTC.

This chain joins TRBV13 and TRBJ1-4, with 12 bases identical to TRBD1. The ends lost 4 bases at V and 7 bases at J; junction bases unmatched: 4. The CDR3 runs to 15 residues. Germline CDR1 is PRHDT and CDR2 is FYEKMQ (reference sequence). The CDR3 loop reads CASSWGTGGREKLFF. CDR3 bases: TGTGCCAGCAGCTGGGGGACAGGGGGCCGTGAAAAACTGTTTTTT.

This clone was detected once. The V gene is TRBV30, the J gene TRBJ1-2, with a weak D call TRBD1 (6 bases). The CDR3 contains 12 residues. With 4 bases removed from V and 8 bases from J, the gap between germline ends came to 14 bases. CDR1 and CDR2 from the germline V gene are GTSNPN and SVGIG (reference sequence). The CDR3 region has the DNA TGTGCCTGGAAGGCAGGGGAAGGAGGCTACACCTTC. It codes for CAWKAGEGGYTF.

The chain couples TRBV7-2 to TRBJ1-5; D remains unclear. This CDR3 is 13 amino acids long. Per the germline V gene, CDR1 is SGHTA and CDR2 is FQGNSA. V lost 3 bases and J 6 bases, leaving 9 bases between the germline ends. The CDR3 loop reads CASSFISGQPQHF. CDR3 in DNA: TGTGCCAGCAGCTTTATCTCGGGTCAGCCCCAGCATTTT.

The chain carries TRBV19 and TRBJ1-1, with TRBD1 matching over 11 bases. Germline V lookup: CDR1 LNHDA, CDR2 SQIVND (reference sequence). With V trimmed by 9 bases and J by 1 base, 4 bases remained unmatched. The CDR3 runs to 14 residues. The DNA for the CDR3 is TGTGCCAGCGGGACAGGGGGTACGAACACTGAAGCTTTCTTT. Translated, it gives CASGTGGTNTEAFF.

The chain joins TRBV30 to TRBJ1-6, with TRBD1 as a possible D gene (6 bases). V dropped 4 bases and J dropped 6 bases, with 13 bases sitting between them. Germline assignment: CDR1 GTSNPN and CDR2 SVGIG (reference sequence). The CDR3 runs 14 residues. The CDR3 loop reads CAWTRDKSNSPLHF. CDR3 coding DNA: TGTGCCTGGACCCGGGACAAGTCTAATTCACCCCTCCACTTT.

The J gene is TRBJ2-5, the V gene TRBV3-1 (or the pseudogene TRBV3-2), with TRBD2 identical over 11 bases. The CDR3 contains 16 residues. V shed 4 bases and J 4 bases; nucleotides not matched to a gene: 8. Germline V gene lookup returns CDR1 LGHDT and CDR2 YNNKEL (reference sequence). CDR3 sequence (DNA): TGTGCCAGCAGCCTAGGGACTAGCGGCTCCCGAGAGACCCAGTACTTC. This encodes CASSLGTSGSRETQYF.

This clone has only one observation. V and J are TRBV6-5 and TRBJ1-1; the D gene is possibly TRBD1 (5 bases). The CDR3 has 13 residues. Germline lookup yields CDR1 MNHEY and CDR2 SVGAGI. V was cut by 6 bases and J by 1 base, with 9 bases left in between. CDR3 nucleotides: TGTGCCAGCAGGAAGACAGCGAACACTGAAGCTTTCTTT. This sequence encodes CASRKTANTEAFF.

This clone was seen only once. This CDR3 reads CASSFNRGSYEQYF. CDR3 DNA sequence: TGTGCCAGCAGTTTCAACAGGGGTTCCTACGAGCAGTACTTC. V and J are TRBV27 and TRBJ2-7, with TRBD1 matching over 7 bases. Germline V gives CDR1 MNHEY, CDR2 SMNVEV (reference sequence). This CDR3 is built from 14 residues. The V gene end was trimmed by 3 bases and the J gene end by 1 base; junction bases not matched to a gene: 3.

This sequence joins TRBV4-1 and TRBJ2-5; TRBD2 is a possible D gene (7 bases). Germline lookup yields CDR1 MGHRA and CDR2 YSYEKL. The CDR3 consists of 16 residues. V dropped 5 bases and J dropped 6 bases, with 22 bases sitting between them. The CDR3 nucleotides are TGCGCCAGCAGCAACGTCCGGGGGGCCCCCACGCAGACCCAGTACTTC. Translation: CASSNVRGAPTQTQYF.

The rearrangement uses TRBV7-2 and TRBJ2-5, with 11 bases fitting TRBD2. The CDR3 sequence is 16 residues long. J was trimmed by 5 bases and V by 1 base; bases with no gene match: 6. The germline V gene has CDR1 SGHTA and CDR2 FQGNSA. The CDR3 DNA reads as TGTGCCAGCAGCTTAGGACTAGCGGGGAGAGGGGAGACCCAGTACTTC. It codes for CASSLGLAGRGETQYF.

This rearrangement joins TRBV5-3 to TRBJ2-5, with TRBD2 identical over 9 bases. TRBV5-3 is treated as an ORF (open reading frame) with a function not yet certain. The J segment lost 4 bases and the V segment lost 0 bases, leaving 7 bases of the junction unmatched. CDR3 size: 16 residues. The CDR3 here is CARSLGTSAERETQYF. The CDR3 nucleotides are TGTGCCAGAAGCTTGGGGACTAGCGCCGAGAGAGAGACCCAGTACTTC.

The rearrangement uses TRBV18 and TRBJ1-2; TRBD1 matches 10 bases. The CDR3 totals 16 residues. Losses at the gene ends were 3 bases for V and 3 bases for J; bases not matched to a gene: 7. Germline CDR1 is KGHSH and CDR2 is LQKENI. CDR3 in amino acids: CASSPSGQGRHYGYTF. In DNA, the CDR3 is TGTGCCAGCTCACCCTCGGGACAGGGGCGACACTATGGCTACACCTTC.

This rearrangement joins TRBV14 to TRBJ1-2; the match to TRBD1 covers 8 bases. Germline V gene lookup returns CDR1 SGHDN and CDR2 FVKESK. J lost 4 bases, V lost 4 bases, and 14 bases had no gene match. The CDR3 consists of 17 residues. CDR3 loop: CASSPNRQGPSLYGYTF. The CDR3 region has the DNA TGTGCCAGCAGCCCAAATCGACAGGGGCCGTCCCTCTATGGCTACACCTTC.